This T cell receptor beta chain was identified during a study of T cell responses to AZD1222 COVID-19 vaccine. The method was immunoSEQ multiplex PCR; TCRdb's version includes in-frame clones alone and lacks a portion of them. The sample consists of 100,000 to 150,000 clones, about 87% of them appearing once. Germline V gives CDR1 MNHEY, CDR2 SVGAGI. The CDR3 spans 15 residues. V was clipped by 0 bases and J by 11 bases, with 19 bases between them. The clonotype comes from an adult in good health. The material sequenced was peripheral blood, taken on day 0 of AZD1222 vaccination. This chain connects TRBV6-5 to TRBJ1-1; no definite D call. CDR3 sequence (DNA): TGTGCCAGCAGTTACTCGACGGCAAAACGCGGGCCCGCTTTCTTT. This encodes CASSYSTAKRGPAFF.